The 7 T cell receptor beta chains presented below share a single source sample, sequenced in a study of T cells after yellow fever vaccination. Each CDR3 protein is one row after TCRdb ran MiXCR on the 5' RACE reads. The table has tens of thousands of distinct CDR3 sequences, more than 5.5% seen once; the top ten hold approximately 31%. The input for sequencing was CD8+ T cells sorted from PBMCs, taken 10 to 11 days after the first yellow fever vaccination. These TCRs come from a man in his late teens or twenties who received the YFV17D yellow fever vaccine.

In its sample, this clonotype was seen a few times. The chain uses TRBV4-2 and TRBJ2-1, with D tentatively TRBD1 or TRBD2 (5 bases each). Germline loops: CDR1 LGHNA, CDR2 YNFKEQ. This CDR3 is built from 15 residues. The V end lost 3 bases, the J end lost 7 bases, and 16 bases lay between the germline ends. The CDR3, as DNA: TGTGCCAGCAGCCAGGGGGTAGTGGCTTTAAATGAGCAGTTCTTC. It is translated as CASSQGVVALNEQFF.

This clonotype appeared a few times. The rearrangement uses TRBV7-9 and TRBJ1-6; 7 bases map to TRBD1. This CDR3 contains 13 residues. The trim removed 10 bases at V and 5 bases at J, leaving 5 bases unmatched. Per germline, CDR1 SEHNR and CDR2 FQNEAQ (reference sequence). The CDR3 loop reads CATRDSHNSPLHF. DNA for the CDR3: TGTGCCACCCGGGACAGCCATAATTCACCCCTCCACTTT.

This clonotype was observed a few times. The chain has TRBV13 and TRBJ2-1; 8 nucleotides line up with TRBD1. The junction had 6 bases not matched to a gene; V was cut back by 5 bases and J by 0 bases. This CDR3 is built from 16 residues. CDR1 is PRHDT, CDR2 FYEKMQ, per germline (reference sequence). This chain's CDR3 is CASSLRQGPSYNEQFF. The DNA of the CDR3 is TGTGCCAGCAGCCTTCGACAGGGGCCCTCCTACAATGAGCAGTTCTTC.

This clonotype was observed many times. V and J are TRBV12-3 or TRBV12-4 and TRBJ2-7; TRBD1 matches 9 bases. The junction had 4 bases not matched to a gene; V was cut back by 1 base and J by 3 bases. The CDR3 sequence is 15 residues long. The CDR3 DNA reads TGTGCCAGCAGTTTAGACGGACAGGGGTTCTACGAGCAGTACTTC. Amino acid sequence: CASSLDGQGFYEQYF.

In this sample, this clonotype turned up many times. This sequence joins TRBV12-5 and TRBJ2-7, with D perhaps TRBD1 (5 bases). With 1 base removed from V and 2 bases from J, the gap between germline ends came to 6 bases. The V gene's germline CDR1 is LGHNT and CDR2 FRNRAP. This CDR3 region has 13 residues. CDR3 loop: CASGLDRTYEQYF. The CDR3, as DNA: TGTGCTAGTGGTTTGGACAGGACCTACGAGCAGTACTTC.

This clonotype was recorded only once. A much larger clone sits a single nucleotide away, making a read error possible. The V and J genes are TRBV5-1 and TRBJ1-1; no definite D call. The germline gives CDR1 SGHRS, CDR2 YFSETQ. The length of the CDR3 is 13 residues. CDR3 protein: CASSLNVNIEAFF. The CDR3 nucleotides read TGCGCCAGCAGCTTGAACGTTAACATTGAAGCTTTCTTT.

This clonotype has a handful of counts. The genes are TRBV6-2 or TRBV6-3 and TRBJ2-5, with TRBD2 matching 12 bases. CDR1 and CDR2 (germline): MNHEY, SVGEGT. V lost 2 bases, J lost 3 bases, and 1 base stayed unmatched. There are 15 residues in the CDR3. This CDR3 reads CASSYRTSGEETQYF. In DNA, the CDR3 is TGTGCCAGCAGTTACCGGACTAGCGGGGAAGAGACCCAGTACTTC.